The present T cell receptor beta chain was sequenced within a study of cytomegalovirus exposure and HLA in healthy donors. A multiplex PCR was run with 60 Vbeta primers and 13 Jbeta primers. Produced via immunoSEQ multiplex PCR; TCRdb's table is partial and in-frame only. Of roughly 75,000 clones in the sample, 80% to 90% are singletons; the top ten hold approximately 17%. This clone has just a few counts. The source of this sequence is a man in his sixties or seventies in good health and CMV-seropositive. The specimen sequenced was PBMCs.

The DNA of the CDR3 is TGTGCCAGCAGCCAGCGGGCGGACACCGGGGAGCTGTTTTTT. Encoded protein: CASSQRADTGELFF. The chain has TRBV7-2 and TRBJ2-2; perhaps TRBD2 as D (6 bases). This CDR3 has 14 residues. Germline-derived CDR1 and CDR2 are SGHTA and FQGNSA. Trimming stripped 5 bases from V and 3 bases from J, with 10 bases between.